This is a list of T cell receptor beta chains from one sample in a study of blood T cell repertoires in COVID-19. Some clones are missing from TCRdb's copy, which holds only in-frame ones; the method was immunoSEQ multiplex PCR. The sample records roughly 120,000 clones, around 85% being singletons. Sequenced: peripheral blood. The receptors originated from a woman of 80 years or more with COVID-19, enrolled during active disease. Both conserved end residues are part of each CDR3. Fields, in order: D gene, J gene, CDR3 length, clone size, V gene, CDR3 protein, CDR3 DNA. A D gene is named only where the DNA matches it firmly. The size entry is marked missing in some rows and otherwise reads once, few, many or a size class.

D: TRBD2; J: TRBJ2-5; length: 17; size: .; V: TRBV14; CDR3: CASSQDLPLAGPETQYF; DNA: TGTGCCAGCAGCCAAGATCTACCCCTAGCGGGCCCAGAGACCCAGTACTTC
D: .; J: TRBJ1-3; length: 16; size: .; V: TRBV18; CDR3: CASSPPGFITGNTIYF; DNA: TGTGCCAGCTCACCGCCAGGTTTTATAACTGGAAACACCATATATTTT
D: TRBD2; J: TRBJ2-7; length: 14; size: .; V: TRBV20-1; CDR3: CSASDGRTSYEQYF; DNA: TGCAGTGCTAGTGACGGGAGGACCTCCTACGAGCAGTACTTC
D: .; J: TRBJ1-1; length: 15; size: .; V: TRBV5-4; CDR3: CASSLEDSSDTEAFF; DNA: TGTGCCAGCAGCTTGGAAGACAGCTCAGACACTGAAGCTTTCTTT
D: .; J: TRBJ2-3; length: 18; size: .; V: TRBV6-2/TRBV6-3; CDR3: CASSYRNLRGASTDTQYF; DNA: TGTGCCAGCAGTTATCGGAATTTACGGGGAGCTAGCACAGATACGCAGTATTTT
D: .; J: TRBJ2-7; length: 14; size: .; V: TRBV4-2; CDR3: CASSQDWNSREQYF; DNA: TGTGCCAGCAGCCAAGATTGGAACTCTAGGGAGCAGTACTTC
D: .; J: TRBJ2-3; length: 14; size: .; V: TRBV15; CDR3: CATSRDPSTDTQYF; DNA: TGTGCCACCAGCAGAGACCCCTCCACAGATACGCAGTATTTT
D: TRBD2; J: TRBJ2-7; length: 15; size: .; V: TRBV19; CDR3: CASSRRLAGAYEQYF; DNA: TGTGCCAGTAGCCGCAGACTAGCGGGAGCCTACGAGCAGTACTTC
D: .; J: TRBJ1-1; length: 12; size: few; V: TRBV7-8; CDR3: CASSLDRFEAFF; DNA: TGTGCCAGCAGCTTAGACAGGTTTGAAGCTTTCTTT
D: .; J: TRBJ1-1; length: 14; size: .; V: TRBV18; CDR3: CASSSAALNTEAFF; DNA: TGTGCCAGCTCCTCGGCGGCCTTGAACACTGAAGCTTTCTTT
D: TRBD1; J: TRBJ1-3; length: 17; size: few; V: TRBV9; CDR3: CASSVDPGTGPGNTIYF; DNA: TGTGCCAGCAGCGTTGACCCGGGGACAGGGCCTGGAAACACCATATATTTT
D: .; J: TRBJ2-2; length: 13; size: .; V: TRBV18; CDR3: CASSPADTGELFF; DNA: TGTGCCAGCTCACCGGCGGACACCGGGGAGCTGTTTTTT
D: TRBD1; J: TRBJ1-2; length: 14; size: .; V: TRBV20-1; CDR3: CSASKDRGRGGYTF; DNA: TGCAGTGCTAGTAAGGACAGGGGTCGTGGTGGCTACACCTTC
D: .; J: TRBJ2-1; length: 16; size: .; V: TRBV5-1; CDR3: CASSLAIGTFRVEQFF; DNA: TGCGCCAGCAGCTTGGCCATCGGGACTTTTAGAGTCGAGCAGTTCTTC
D: TRBD1; J: TRBJ1-1; length: 18; size: .; V: TRBV7-2; CDR3: CASSLFGGQGYGNTEAFF; DNA: TGTGCCAGCAGCTTATTTGGCGGACAGGGTTATGGGAACACTGAAGCTTTCTTT
D: .; J: TRBJ1-4; length: 16; size: .; V: TRBV9; CDR3: CASSVGGQTNNEKLFF; DNA: TGTGCCAGCAGCGTAGGAGGGCAGACTAATAATGAAAAACTGTTTTTT
D: .; J: TRBJ2-1; length: 15; size: .; V: TRBV11-2; CDR3: CASTTLGSPPHEQFF; DNA: TGTGCCAGCACCACTCTAGGGAGCCCGCCCCATGAGCAGTTCTTC
D: .; J: TRBJ2-1; length: 14; size: .; V: TRBV5-1; CDR3: CASSGQGSYNEQFF; DNA: TGCGCCAGCAGCGGCCAGGGGTCCTACAATGAGCAGTTCTTC
D: .; J: TRBJ2-2; length: 15; size: .; V: TRBV6-5; CDR3: CASSSATRGTGELFF; DNA: TGTGCCAGCAGCTCAGCGACTAGAGGCACCGGGGAGCTGTTTTTT
D: .; J: TRBJ2-1; length: 11; size: few; V: TRBV12-3/TRBV12-4; CDR3: CASRSNNEQFF; DNA: TGTGCCAGCAGATCAAACAATGAGCAGTTCTTC
D: TRBD2; J: TRBJ2-1; length: 20; size: .; V: TRBV24-1; CDR3: CATGLHPGLAGSRLYNEQFF; DNA: TGTGCCACCGGGCTTCATCCTGGGCTAGCGGGATCTAGGCTCTACAATGAGCAGTTCTTC
D: TRBD1; J: TRBJ2-7; length: 14; size: .; V: TRBV15; CDR3: CATSSDRGSYEQYF; DNA: TGTGCCACCAGCAGTGACAGGGGGAGCTACGAGCAGTACTTC
D: .; J: TRBJ1-5; length: 15; size: few; V: TRBV6-2/TRBV6-3; CDR3: CASSYTDNGNQPQHF; DNA: TGTGCCAGCAGTTACACTGACAATGGCAATCAGCCCCAGCATTTT
D: .; J: TRBJ1-4; length: 15; size: few; V: TRBV7-2; CDR3: CASSLDGRTNEKLFF; DNA: TGTGCCAGCAGCTTAGATGGGAGGACTAATGAAAAACTGTTTTTT
D: TRBD2; J: TRBJ2-5; length: 15; size: .; V: TRBV13; CDR3: CASSLTSGMGETQYF; DNA: TGTGCCAGCAGCTTAACTAGCGGGATGGGGGAGACCCAGTACTTC
D: TRBD1; J: TRBJ1-5; length: 16; size: .; V: TRBV28; CDR3: CASSPLRTGGDQPQHF; DNA: TGTGCCAGCAGCCCCCTACGGACAGGGGGCGATCAGCCCCAGCATTTT
D: .; J: TRBJ2-2; length: 14; size: .; V: TRBV19; CDR3: CASSPDNAIGELFF; DNA: TGTGCCAGTAGTCCGGACAATGCTATCGGGGAGCTGTTTTTT
D: .; J: TRBJ1-5; length: 13; size: few; V: TRBV6-2/TRBV6-3; CDR3: CASSYWSNQPQHF; DNA: TGTGCCAGCAGTTACTGGAGTAATCAGCCCCAGCATTTT
D: .; J: TRBJ1-5; length: 13; size: .; V: TRBV6-5; CDR3: CASRSQGDQPQHF; DNA: TGTGCCAGCAGGTCCCAGGGCGATCAGCCCCAGCATTTT
D: TRBD1; J: TRBJ1-1; length: 14; size: .; V: TRBV11-1; CDR3: CASSTPGGYTEAFF; DNA: TGTGCCAGCAGCACCCCAGGGGGCTACACTGAAGCTTTCTTT
D: .; J: TRBJ2-1; length: 16; size: .; V: TRBV5-6; CDR3: CASSFGSGERYNEQFF; DNA: .
D: TRBD1; J: TRBJ1-3; length: 16; size: once; V: TRBV5-5; CDR3: CASSPTGQGSGNTIYF; DNA: TGTGCCAGCAGCCCTACGGGACAGGGCTCTGGAAACACCATATATTTT
D: .; J: TRBJ1-5; length: 13; size: .; V: TRBV10-3; CDR3: CAITGDSNQPQHF; DNA: TGTGCCATCACGGGGGATAGCAATCAGCCCCAGCATTTT
D: .; J: TRBJ1-4; length: 15; size: .; V: TRBV4-3; CDR3: CASSQGGRAGEKLFF; DNA: TGCGCCAGCAGCCAAGGCGGGCGGGCCGGGGAAAAACTGTTTTTT
D: .; J: TRBJ2-6; length: 17; size: .; V: TRBV27; CDR3: CASSFRTGGSGANVLTF; DNA: TGTGCCAGCAGTTTCCGTACTGGAGGGTCTGGGGCCAACGTCCTGACTTTC
D: .; J: TRBJ2-7; length: 14; size: .; V: TRBV5-6; CDR3: CASSLLGQGYEQYF; DNA: TGTGCCAGCAGCTTACTCGGGCAGGGATACGAGCAGTACTTC
D: TRBD1; J: TRBJ1-5; length: 14; size: few; V: TRBV7-2; CDR3: CASSSTGVGQPQHF; DNA: TGTGCCAGCAGCTCTACAGGGGTTGGCCAGCCCCAGCATTTT
D: TRBD1; J: TRBJ2-1; length: 16; size: .; V: TRBV19; CDR3: CASSSRQGVTYNEQFF; DNA: TGTGCCAGTAGCTCCCGACAGGGAGTAACCTACAATGAGCAGTTCTTC
D: .; J: TRBJ1-6; length: 15; size: .; V: TRBV4-2; CDR3: CASSREGTFGSPLHF; DNA: TGTGCCAGCAGTCGAGAAGGGACATTTGGGTCACCCCTCCACTTT
D: .; J: TRBJ2-1; length: 11; size: .; V: TRBV2; CDR3: CASSLGGEQFF; DNA: TGTGCCAGCAGTCTCGGCGGTGAGCAGTTCTTC
D: .; J: TRBJ1-4; length: 14; size: .; V: TRBV18; CDR3: CASSPQRTDEKLFF; DNA: TGTGCCAGCTCACCACAAAGAACTGATGAAAAACTGTTTTTT
D: TRBD2; J: TRBJ2-1; length: 13; size: once; V: TRBV6-6; CDR3: CASSRTSSIEQFF; DNA: TGTGCCAGCAGTCGGACTAGCTCTATTGAGCAGTTCTTC
D: TRBD1; J: TRBJ2-1; length: 13; size: few; V: TRBV14; CDR3: CASSPRMRGQQFF; DNA: TGTGCCAGCAGCCCTAGAATGAGGGGGCAGCAGTTCTTC
D: TRBD1; J: TRBJ1-1; length: 15; size: few; V: TRBV20-1; CDR3: CSASGVEQGKTEAFF; DNA: TGCAGTGCTAGTGGGGTGGAACAGGGGAAGACTGAAGCTTTCTTT
D: TRBD2; J: TRBJ2-1; length: 15; size: .; V: TRBV19; CDR3: CASRGTSGSNDEQFF; DNA: TGTGCCAGTAGGGGGACTAGCGGGAGTAATGATGAGCAGTTCTTC
D: TRBD1; J: TRBJ1-3; length: 14; size: .; V: TRBV5-1; CDR3: CASSTGDSGNTIYF; DNA: TGCGCCAGCAGCACAGGGGACTCTGGAAACACCATATATTTT
D: TRBD2; J: TRBJ2-7; length: 15; size: .; V: TRBV11-2; CDR3: CASSLTSGGPYEQYF; DNA: TGTGCCAGCAGCTTGACTAGCGGGGGGCCCTACGAGCAGTACTTC
D: TRBD1; J: TRBJ1-2; length: 16; size: .; V: TRBV6-2/TRBV6-3; CDR3: CASSFAGTGKSSGYTF; DNA: TGTGCCAGCAGTTTCGCCGGGACAGGGAAGAGTAGTGGCTACACCTTC
D: .; J: TRBJ2-7; length: 13; size: .; V: TRBV27; CDR3: CASSFYGSYEQYF; DNA: TGTGCCAGCAGTTTCTACGGCTCCTACGAGCAGTACTTC
D: TRBD1; J: TRBJ2-4; length: 11; size: .; V: TRBV2; CDR3: CAAGTGYIQYF; DNA: TGTGCCGCCGGGACAGGGTACATTCAGTACTTC
D: .; J: TRBJ1-4; length: 13; size: .; V: TRBV28; CDR3: CASKERVNEKLFF; DNA: TGTGCCAGCAAGGAGAGGGTTAATGAAAAACTGTTTTTT
D: .; J: TRBJ2-7; length: 13; size: .; V: TRBV7-2; CDR3: CASRKDSGGEQYF; DNA: TGTGCCAGCAGAAAGGACAGCGGAGGCGAGCAGTACTTC
D: .; J: TRBJ1-5; length: 15; size: .; V: TRBV6-6; CDR3: CASTLRGGPNQPQHF; DNA: TGTGCCAGCACCCTCCGGGGAGGGCCTAATCAGCCCCAGCATTTT
D: .; J: TRBJ2-1; length: 14; size: .; V: TRBV7-9; CDR3: CASNPSSSPDEQFF; DNA: TGTGCCAGCAACCCGAGTAGTTCCCCCGATGAGCAGTTCTTC
D: TRBD1; J: TRBJ1-4; length: 16; size: .; V: TRBV10-1; CDR3: CASRPRDRGRSGKLFF; DNA: TGCGCCAGCAGGCCCCGGGACAGGGGGCGCTCGGGAAAACTGTTTTTT
D: TRBD1; J: TRBJ1-4; length: 14; size: once; V: TRBV6-5; CDR3: CASSHRDRGEKLFF; DNA: TGTGCCAGCAGCCACCGGGACAGGGGGGAAAAACTGTTTTTT
D: .; J: TRBJ1-2; length: 17; size: few; V: TRBV4-3; CDR3: CASSQGTGNAQFYGYTF; DNA: TGCGCCAGCAGCCAAGGTACAGGGAACGCACAATTTTATGGCTACACCTTC
D: .; J: TRBJ1-5; length: 14; size: few; V: TRBV28; CDR3: CASRNERSNQPQHF; DNA: TGTGCCAGCAGGAACGAGAGGAGCAATCAGCCCCAGCATTTT